The table lists the clone carrying this T cell receptor (beta chain) with many counts. Patients were all untreated before their thyroid surgery. This entry comes from a study of metastatic and nonmetastatic thyroid tumors. Study at large: The comparison covered peripheral blood and tumor or nodule tissue in malignant and benign thyroid patients.

TCRdb reanalyzed the PCR reads via MiXCR. The sample carries tens of thousands of clones, approximately 30% recorded once. The germline V gene encodes CDR1 LGHNA and CDR2 YSLEER. Between the trimmed V and J ends, which lost 0 bases and 5 bases, there was a span of 13 bases. The CDR3 is 15 amino acids. The chain uses TRBV4-3 and TRBJ1-2; no firm D call. The sequencing sample was made of tumor tissue. This sequence was found in a female donor with papillary thyroid cancer or a benign thyroid nodule (not recorded which). Some clones in this sample may be carry-over from other donors' samples. CDR3 loop: CASSQEYRDTYGYTF. The DNA for the CDR3 is TGCGCCAGCAGCCAAGAGTACCGAGACACGTATGGCTACACCTTC.